One and the same sample provided the 26 T cell receptor beta chains below, sequenced in a study of memory CD4+ T cells and cytomegalovirus serostatus. The sort gate was single viable CD3+CD4+CD8-CD45RO+ cells for memory CD4+ T cells. This table comes from immunoSEQ multiplex PCR, and its TCRdb copy is limited to in-frame clones, with some not included. This sample has nearly 50,000 clones, with around 80% found just once. The source material was memory CD4+ T cells from blood. The receptors were gathered from an adult in good health and CMV-seronegative.

The CDR3 protein is CASSMGTGRRRNYGYTF. CDR3 DNA: TGTGCCAGTAGTATGGGAACAGGGCGTCGTCGTAACTATGGCTACACCTTC. This chain uses TRBV19 with TRBJ1-2; TRBD1 might be the D (6 bases). Per the germline V gene, CDR1 is LNHDA and CDR2 is SQIVND (reference sequence). The CDR3 has 17 amino acids. V gave up 3 bases and J gave up 1 base, with 18 bases separating them.

V is TRBV19 and J is TRBJ2-7; D tentatively reads TRBD1 or TRBD2 (5 bases each). CDR1 is LNHDA and CDR2 is SQIVND in the germline V gene (reference sequence). There are 13 residues in the CDR3. The V end was cut by 4 bases, the J end by 3 bases, with 10 bases between. CDR3 amino acids: CASSRDAYYEQYF. In nucleotides, the CDR3 is TGTGCCAGTAGTAGGGACGCCTACTACGAGCAGTACTTC. Filled out from reference TRBV19 and TRBJ2-7, the complete variable domain reads DGGITQSPKYLFRKEGQNVTLSCEQNLNHDAMYWYRQDPGQGLRLIYYSQIVNDFQKGDIAEGYSVSREKKESFPLTVTSAQKNPTAFYLCASSRDAYYEQYFGPGTRLTVT.

The chain is built from TRBV27 and TRBJ2-1; D ambiguous. The CDR3 is 15 residues long. The germline gives CDR1 MNHEY, CDR2 SMNVEV (reference sequence). V lost 6 bases and J lost 0, with 12 bases in between. Written as DNA, the CDR3 is TGTGCCAGCAGGGCCCCGACGGTCTCCTACAATGAGCAGTTCTTC. Residues: CASRAPTVSYNEQFF.

The chain is built from TRBV9 and TRBJ1-5, with D possibly TRBD1 on 5 matching bases. The CDR3 consists of 14 residues. Trimming stripped 0 bases from V and 3 bases from J, with 7 bases between. Germline CDR1 is SGDLS and CDR2 is YYNGEE. The CDR3 spells CASSVDGANQPQHF. In DNA, the CDR3 is TGTGCCAGCAGCGTAGACGGGGCCAATCAGCCCCAGCATTTT.

In its sample, this clone ranks as medium-sized. The rearrangement joins TRBV28 to TRBJ2-7; TRBD1 matches 7 bases. V shed 6 bases and J 0 bases; nucleotides not matched to a gene: 11. CDR1 is MDHEN and CDR2 is SYDVKM in the germline V gene. The CDR3 length is 16 residues. The CDR3 nucleotides are TGTGCCAGCAGCCCTCTGTCGACAGGGAGCTCCTACGAGCAGTACTTC. Its protein is CASSPLSTGSSYEQYF.

The chain recombines TRBV6-1 with TRBJ1-2, with 7 bases that match TRBD1. Per germline, CDR1 MNHNS and CDR2 SASEGT. The V gene end was trimmed by 7 bases and the J gene end by 4 bases; junction bases not matched to a gene: 12. The CDR3 is 15 residues long. The CDR3 loop reads CASISDRVFTYGYTF. The CDR3 DNA reads TGTGCCAGCATAAGCGACAGGGTTTTTACCTATGGCTACACCTTC.

V is TRBV10-1 and J is TRBJ2-3, with D tentatively TRBD2 (5 bases). Germline lookup yields CDR1 WNHNN and CDR2 SYGVQD (reference sequence). This CDR3 has 17 amino acids. V shed 6 bases and J shed 3 bases, with 22 bases lying between them. DNA for the CDR3: TGCGCCAGCAGCCCCGGGAAGGATCTCCTAGCAACAGATACGCAGTATTTT. It yields the protein CASSPGKDLLATDTQYF.

The V call is TRBV6-5, the J call TRBJ2-5; maybe TRBD1 (7 bases). The germline V gene encodes CDR1 MNHEY and CDR2 SVGAGI. Trimming removed 2 bases at V and 4 bases at J, with 14 bases between. The CDR3 is made up of 15 amino acids. CDR3 sequence reads: CASSYEAGGIETQYF. CDR3 bases: TGTGCCAGCAGTTACGAGGCAGGGGGGATAGAGACCCAGTACTTC.

This clone came up many times. This chain links TRBV21-1 with TRBJ1-1. TRBV21-1 is reported as a pseudogene. The CDR3 has 15 amino acids. The CDR3 DNA sequence: TGTGCCAGACAGGGGACTAGGGGCTGTTTCACTGAAGCTTTCTTT. Residues: CARQGTRGCFTEAFF.

This clone was seen only a few times. The rearrangement links TRBV5-1 to TRBJ1-3; 7 bases agree with TRBD1. CDR3 length: 14 amino acids. V shed 3 bases, J shed 4 bases, and the junction held 4 bases outside the gene matches. Per germline, CDR1 SGHRS and CDR2 YFSETQ. The CDR3 bases are TGCGCCAGCAGCTCCGGGACAGTCGGAAACACCATATATTTT. This encodes CASSSGTVGNTIYF.

The V and J genes are TRBV5-1 and TRBJ2-2; TRBD1 might be the D (6 bases). Germline CDR1 is SGHRS and CDR2 is YFSETQ. The germline V and J ends were trimmed by 2 bases and 9 bases, with 17 bases remaining between them. This CDR3 spans 15 amino acids. The CDR3 reads CASSLGQIGVRELFF. CDR3 nucleotides: TGCGCCAGCAGCTTAGGACAGATCGGTGTCCGGGAGCTGTTTTTT. Supplemented by reference TRBV5-1 and TRBJ2-2, the full variable domain reads KAGVTQTPRYLIKTRGQQVTLSCSPISGHRSVSWYQQTPGQGLQFLFEYFSETQRNKGNFPGRFSGRQFSNSRSEMNVSTLELGDSALYLCASSLGQIGVRELFFGEGSRLTVL.

The CDR3 spells CASSIRPGQLYEQYF. CDR3 DNA: TGTGCCAGTAGTATTCGACCGGGACAGCTATACGAGCAGTACTTC. The gene calls are TRBV19 and TRBJ2-7; 7 nucleotides line up with TRBD1. J lost 4 bases, V lost 3 bases, and 9 bases had no gene match. Germline V CDR1 and CDR2: LNHDA, SQIVND (reference sequence). The CDR3 is 15 residues long.

A single count supports this clone. The genes are TRBV15 and TRBJ2-1, with TRBD2 matching over 8 bases. The CDR3 covers 15 residues. V trimming: 0 bases; J trimming: 5 bases; junction bases outside the gene matches: 3. Germline assignment: CDR1 LNHNV and CDR2 YYDKDF (reference sequence). The CDR3, as DNA: TGTGCCACCAGCAGAGACCGGGGGGGACACAATGAGCAGTTCTTC. Its protein product is CATSRDRGGHNEQFF.

The V call is TRBV7-7, the J call TRBJ2-5; 8 nucleotides agree with TRBD1. This CDR3 contains 13 residues. V dropped 5 bases and J dropped 5; count of bases not matched to a gene: 4. Germline assignment: CDR1 SSHAT and CDR2 FNYEAQ (reference sequence). CDR3 amino acids: CASSRQGAETQYF. CDR3 DNA: TGTGCCAGCAGCCGTCAGGGGGCGGAGACCCAGTACTTC.

This chain links TRBV30 with TRBJ1-6; D is uncertain. Germline values: CDR1 GTSNPN, CDR2 SVGIG (reference sequence). The CDR3 loop spans 13 amino acids. V was shortened by 0 bases and J by 7 bases, with 7 bases between the two germline ends. CDR3 nucleotides: TGTGCCTGGAGTGTATCGGGGAATTCACCCCTCCACTTT. As protein: CAWSVSGNSPLHF.

This rearrangement joins TRBV6-5 to TRBJ1-4, with D possibly TRBD1 on 5 matching bases. Per the germline V gene, CDR1 is MNHEY and CDR2 is SVGAGI. The CDR3 loop spans 16 amino acids. Trimming stripped 1 base from V and 6 bases from J, with 15 bases between. CDR3 sequence reads: CASSYWQPGRHEKLFF. The CDR3 region has the DNA TGTGCCAGCAGTTACTGGCAGCCAGGGCGTCATGAAAAACTGTTTTTT.

This clone appeared a few times. This chain joins TRBV27 and TRBJ2-7, with D possibly matching TRBD1 (5 bases). CDR1 and CDR2 (germline): MNHEY, SMNVEV (reference sequence). V was trimmed by 7 bases and J by 3 bases, leaving 19 bases between them. The CDR3 is 15 residues long. In DNA, the CDR3 is TGTGCCAGCACCTTTTCCAGCCTTGGACACTACGAGCAGTACTTC. Protein sequence: CASTFSSLGHYEQYF.

The rearrangement joins TRBV10-3 to TRBJ2-7, with TRBD1 matching 9 bases. Germline-derived CDR1 and CDR2 are ENHRY and SYGVKD. The trim removed 5 bases at V and 5 bases at J, leaving 4 bases unmatched. The CDR3 sequence is 13 residues long. The CDR3 DNA reads as TGTGCCATCAGTCCACAGGGGGCAGACGAGCAGTACTTC. Amino acid sequence: CAISPQGADEQYF.

The J gene is TRBJ2-1, the V gene TRBV2; TRBD2 matches at 8 bases. With 1 base clipped from V and 3 bases from J, the junction kept 2 bases outside the gene matches. The CDR3 loop spans 15 amino acids. The V gene's germline CDR1 is SNHLY and CDR2 FYNNEI. The CDR3, as DNA: TGTGCCAGCAGTGAAGACAGCGGGAGCTACAATGAGCAGTTCTTC. The encoded protein is CASSEDSGSYNEQFF.

This chain links TRBV7-9 with TRBJ1-2; maybe TRBD1 (5 bases). V gave up 6 bases and J gave up 0 bases, with 14 bases separating them. Germline V gives CDR1 SEHNR, CDR2 FQNEAQ (reference sequence). The CDR3 has 15 residues. CDR3 in amino acids: CASRSAGIANYGYTF. The CDR3 coding sequence is TGTGCCAGCAGGTCCGCAGGGATAGCTAACTATGGCTACACCTTC.

The chain recombines TRBV18 with TRBJ2-7; TRBD1 agrees at 9 bases. V was clipped by 5 bases and J by 2 bases; unmatched bases: 7. Looked up from germline, CDR1 is KGHSH and CDR2 is LQKENI. The CDR3 spans 15 residues. CDR3 sequence: CASSVRDRAAYEQYF. CDR3 sequence (DNA): TGTGCCAGCTCAGTAAGGGACAGGGCCGCCTACGAGCAGTACTTC.

The genes are TRBV5-1 and TRBJ2-5; 8 bases are shared with TRBD1. Losses at the gene ends were 4 bases for V and 5 bases for J; bases not matched to a gene: 10. CDR1 is SGHRS, CDR2 YFSETQ, per germline. The CDR3 has 15 amino acids. Here the CDR3 reads CASSTDTGGMETQYF. In DNA form, the CDR3 reads TGCGCCAGCAGCACAGACACAGGGGGAATGGAGACCCAGTACTTC. Complete variable domain (other parts from reference TRBV5-1 and TRBJ2-5): KAGVTQTPRYLIKTRGQQVTLSCSPISGHRSVSWYQQTPGQGLQFLFEYFSETQRNKGNFPGRFSGRQFSNSRSEMNVSTLELGDSALYLCASSTDTGGMETQYFGPGTRLLVL.

The chain combines TRBV5-6 with TRBJ2-3; 8 positions match TRBD2. V dropped 1 base and J dropped 4; count of bases not matched to a gene: 8. Germline-derived CDR1 and CDR2 are SGHDT and YYEEEE. This CDR3 contains 16 residues. The CDR3, as DNA: TGTGCCAGCAGCTTGCGAAATCCGGGAGGGGCAGATACGCAGTATTTT. Protein product: CASSLRNPGGADTQYF.

This clone was seen a handful of times. Written as DNA, the CDR3 is TGTGCCAGCAGTGAGGGGCGCGAGCAGTACTTC. It translates to CASSEGREQYF. The rearrangement links TRBV6-1 to TRBJ2-7; D might be TRBD1 (5 bases). Germline CDR1 MNHNS, CDR2 SASEGT. The CDR3 contains 11 residues. V was pared by 3 bases and J by 6 bases, with 6 bases between.

V is TRBV28 and J is TRBJ1-2, with unresolved D. Germline CDR1 and CDR2: MDHEN and SYDVKM. CDR3 length: 13 amino acids. Trimming removed 5 bases from V and 4 bases from J, with 11 bases in between. The CDR3 DNA reads as TGTGCCAGCAGTCTCAGGACGGTCTATGGCTACACCTTC. Amino acids: CASSLRTVYGYTF.

Here the CDR3 DNA reads TGTGCCAGCAGCTTTTCGGGGTCAGATACGCAGTATTTT. As protein: CASSFSGSDTQYF. This chain joins TRBV11-2 and TRBJ2-3; tentative D call: TRBD2 (5 bases). Germline V gene data show CDR1 as SGHAT and CDR2 as FQNNGV. V dropped 3 bases and J dropped 4 bases, with 8 bases sitting between them. The CDR3 sequence is 13 residues long.